One and the same sample provided the 4 T cell receptor beta chains below, sequenced in a study of T and B cells in COVID-19 patients (dated by TCRdb to the early 2020s). TRB repertoires were amplified from 250-500 ng of genomic DNA extracted from blood. TCRdb records Illumina MiSeq as the sequencer. TRB rearrangements were amplified by multiplex PCR with BIOMED2 TRB-A/B primer pools. The public sequencing data were trimmed at Q25 with fastp and processed into clonotypes with MiXCR by TCRdb, which kept only in-frame beta chains. Rows with a matching CDR3 protein are joined into one entry that keeps the most common DNA and genes. The sample table holds about 3,300 distinct CDR3 sequences, of which 21% were seen once. The ten biggest clones cover roughly 19% of the sample. Material: blood. The receptors here all came from a human donor with active COVID-19.

This clonotype qualifies as medium-sized. The gene calls are TRBV30 and TRBJ2-7; D is ambiguous. The CDR3 is 14 amino acids. The ends were cut back, 5 bases at V and 5 bases at J, with 19 bases in the middle. Per the germline V gene, CDR1 is GTSNPN and CDR2 is SVGIG (reference sequence). The CDR3 region is CAWAGPSRPHEQYF. The CDR3 DNA sequence: TGTGCCTGGGCCGGACCATCTCGTCCCCACGAGCAGTACTTC.

This clonotype is classed as medium-sized (0.01 to 0.1%). The gene calls are TRBV29-1 and TRBJ1-2; D might be TRBD1 (6 bases). V lost 4 bases, J lost 8 bases, and 14 bases lay in between. CDR1 is SQVTM and CDR2 is ANQGSEA in the germline V gene. The CDR3 totals 12 residues. The CDR3 DNA follows: TGCAGCGTTGGGGGGCAGGTGGGGGGCTACACCTTC. Translated, it gives CSVGGQVGGYTF.

The J gene is TRBJ1-2, the V gene TRBV24-1; 10 bases match TRBD1. Germline loops: CDR1 KGHDR, CDR2 SFDVKD. V gave up 2 bases and J gave up 6 bases; unmatched junction bases: 5. The CDR3 consists of 15 residues. CDR3 sequence (DNA): TGTGCCACCAGTGATTCAAACGACAGGGGGCATGGCTACACCTTC. This codes for CATSDSNDRGHGYTF.

To note about this clonotype: This may arise from a read error, as a much more abundant clone is one base away. V usage is TRBV10-3 and J usage is TRBJ1-5; TRBD1 is a possible D gene (6 bases). Germline V gives CDR1 ENHRY, CDR2 SYGVKD. This CDR3 has 15 residues. CDR3 in DNA: TGTGCCATCAGTGAGTCGGCGGGGGGGCTTCAGCACCAGCATTTT. This translates into CAISESAGGLQHQHF.